Reported below is one T cell receptor (beta chain). Original processing notes: Amplified reference gene primers provided the basis for estimating nucleated cell counts. The protocol was immunoSEQ multiplex PCR, while the TCRdb copy is restricted to in-frame clones and leaves out a portion. The V and J calls and clone size are taken from that table; D and trimming were inferred from the DNA. The sample contains approximately 230,000 clones, roughly 89% of which appear only once. This specimen belongs to a study of blood T cell repertoires in COVID-19. Study summary: Samples representing acute and convalescent COVID-19 were sourced from the United States, Italy and Spain.

The germline gives CDR1 MNHEY, CDR2 SMNVEV (reference sequence). V was cut by 2 bases and J by 2 bases, with 8 bases left in between. CDR3 size: 14 residues. Sequenced sample: peripheral blood. The receptor comes from a man aged 25 to 45 who had recovered from COVID-19. This chain joins TRBV27 and TRBJ2-3; D is undetermined. Written as DNA, the CDR3 is TGTGCCAGCAGTTTACTAACCGACACAGATACGCAGTATTTT. Amino acids: CASSLLTDTDTQYF.